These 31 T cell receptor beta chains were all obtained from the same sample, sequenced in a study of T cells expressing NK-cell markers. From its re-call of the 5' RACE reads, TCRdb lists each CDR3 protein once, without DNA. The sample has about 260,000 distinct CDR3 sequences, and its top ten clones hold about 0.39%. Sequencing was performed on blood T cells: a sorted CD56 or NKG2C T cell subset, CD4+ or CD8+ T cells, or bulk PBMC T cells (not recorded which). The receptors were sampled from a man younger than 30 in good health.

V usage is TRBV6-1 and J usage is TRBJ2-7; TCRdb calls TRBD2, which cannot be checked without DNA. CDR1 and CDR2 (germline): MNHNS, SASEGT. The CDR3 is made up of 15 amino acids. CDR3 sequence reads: CASSTRLAGMYEQYF.

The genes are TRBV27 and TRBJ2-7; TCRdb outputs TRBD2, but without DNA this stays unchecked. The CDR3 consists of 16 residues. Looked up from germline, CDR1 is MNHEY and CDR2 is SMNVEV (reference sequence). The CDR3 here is CASSLRAGGLSYEQYF.

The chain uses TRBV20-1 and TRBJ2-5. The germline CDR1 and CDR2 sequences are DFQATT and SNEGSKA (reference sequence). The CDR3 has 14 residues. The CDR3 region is CSAVPWEVQETQYF.

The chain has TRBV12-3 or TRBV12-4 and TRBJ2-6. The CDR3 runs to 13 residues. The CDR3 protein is CAGQFSGANVLTF.

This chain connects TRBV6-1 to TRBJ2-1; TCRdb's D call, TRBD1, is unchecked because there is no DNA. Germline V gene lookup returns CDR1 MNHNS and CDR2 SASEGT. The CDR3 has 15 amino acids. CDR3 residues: CASIGGRGVYNEQFF.

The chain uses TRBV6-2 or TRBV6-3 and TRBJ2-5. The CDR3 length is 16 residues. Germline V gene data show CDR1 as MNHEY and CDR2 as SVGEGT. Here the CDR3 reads CASSYSPTTGAWTQYF.

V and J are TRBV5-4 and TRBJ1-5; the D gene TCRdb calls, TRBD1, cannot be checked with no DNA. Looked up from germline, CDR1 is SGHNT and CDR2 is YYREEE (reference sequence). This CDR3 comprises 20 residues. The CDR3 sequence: CASSLDYQNIGTGSNQPQHF.

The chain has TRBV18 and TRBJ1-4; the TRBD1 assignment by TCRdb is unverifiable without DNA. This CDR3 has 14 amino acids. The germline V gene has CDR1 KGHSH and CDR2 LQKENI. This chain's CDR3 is CASSPNQGNEKLFF.

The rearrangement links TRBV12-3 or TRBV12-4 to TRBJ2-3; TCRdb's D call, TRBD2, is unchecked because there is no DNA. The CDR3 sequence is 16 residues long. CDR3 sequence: CASSLARGRASGKQYF.

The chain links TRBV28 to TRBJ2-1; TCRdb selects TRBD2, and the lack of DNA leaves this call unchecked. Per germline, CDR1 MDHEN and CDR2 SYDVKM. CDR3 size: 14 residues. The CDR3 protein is CASSVADSYNEQFF.

CDR3 sequence reads: CSARVLTGVGDEQYF. The gene calls are TRBV20-1 and TRBJ2-7; TCRdb picks TRBD1, but there is no DNA to check that call. Germline-derived CDR1 and CDR2 are DFQATT and SNEGSKA (reference sequence). The CDR3 runs 15 residues.

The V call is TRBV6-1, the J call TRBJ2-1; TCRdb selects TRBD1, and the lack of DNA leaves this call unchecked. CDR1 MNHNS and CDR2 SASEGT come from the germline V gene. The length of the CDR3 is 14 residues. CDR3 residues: CASSHRGRANEQFF.

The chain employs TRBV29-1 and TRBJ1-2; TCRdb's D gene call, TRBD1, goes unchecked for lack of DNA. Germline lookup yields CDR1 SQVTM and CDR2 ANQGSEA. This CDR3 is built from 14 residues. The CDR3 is CSVNDGDRGLGYTF.

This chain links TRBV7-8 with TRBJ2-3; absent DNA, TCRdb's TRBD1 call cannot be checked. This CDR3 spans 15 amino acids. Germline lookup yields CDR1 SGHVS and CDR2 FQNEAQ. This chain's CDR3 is CASSLSRTRTDTQYF. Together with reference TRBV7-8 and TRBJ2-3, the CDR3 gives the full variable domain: GAGVSQSPRYKVAKRGQDVALRCDPISGHVSLFWYQQALGQGPEFLTYFQNEAQLDKSGLPSDRFFAERPEGSVSTLKIQRTQQEDSAVYLCASSLSRTRTDTQYFGPGTRLTVL.

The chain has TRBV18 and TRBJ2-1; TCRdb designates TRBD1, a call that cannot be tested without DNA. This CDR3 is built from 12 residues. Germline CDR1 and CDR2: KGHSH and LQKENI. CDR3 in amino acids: CASSTSPGEQFF.

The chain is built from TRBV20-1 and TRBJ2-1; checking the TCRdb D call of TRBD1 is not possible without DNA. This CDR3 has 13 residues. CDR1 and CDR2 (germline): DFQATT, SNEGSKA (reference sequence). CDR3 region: CSAKGQGAGEQFF.

CDR3 loop: CASSYYGLAGSGETQYF. The V gene is TRBV6-2 or TRBV6-3, the J gene TRBJ2-5; TCRdb's D call, TRBD2, is unchecked because there is no DNA. This CDR3 comprises 17 residues. Germline-derived CDR1 and CDR2 are MNHEY and SVGEGT.

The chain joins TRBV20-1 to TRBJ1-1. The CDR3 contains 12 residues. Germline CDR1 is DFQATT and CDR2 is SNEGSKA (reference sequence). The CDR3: CSAPATGPRSFF.

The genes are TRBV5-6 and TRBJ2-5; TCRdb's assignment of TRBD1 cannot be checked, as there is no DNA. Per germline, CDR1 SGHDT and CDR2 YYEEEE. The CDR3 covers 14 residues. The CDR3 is CASSLFQGRETQYF.

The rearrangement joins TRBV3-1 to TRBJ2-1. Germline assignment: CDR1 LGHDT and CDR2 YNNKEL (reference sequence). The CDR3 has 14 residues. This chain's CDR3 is CASSQSAAGNEQFF.

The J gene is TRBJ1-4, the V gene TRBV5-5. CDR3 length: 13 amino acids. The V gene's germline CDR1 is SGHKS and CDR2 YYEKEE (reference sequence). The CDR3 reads CASSFLTVEKLFF.

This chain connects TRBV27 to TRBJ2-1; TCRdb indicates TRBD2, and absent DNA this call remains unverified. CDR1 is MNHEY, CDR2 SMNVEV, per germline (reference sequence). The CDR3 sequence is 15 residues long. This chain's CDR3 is CASSPGLAVYNEQFF.

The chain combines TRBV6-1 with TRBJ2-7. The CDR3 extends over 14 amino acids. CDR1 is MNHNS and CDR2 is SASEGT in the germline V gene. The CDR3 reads CASSKSRSSYEQYF.

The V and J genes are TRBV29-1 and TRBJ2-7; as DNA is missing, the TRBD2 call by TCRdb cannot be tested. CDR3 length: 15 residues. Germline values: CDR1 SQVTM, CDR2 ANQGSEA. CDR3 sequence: CSVGQTSTPSYEQYF.

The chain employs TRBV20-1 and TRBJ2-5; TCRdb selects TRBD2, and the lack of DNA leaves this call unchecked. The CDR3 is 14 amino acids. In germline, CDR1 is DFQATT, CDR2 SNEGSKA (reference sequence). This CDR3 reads CSAYYGGEEQTQYF.

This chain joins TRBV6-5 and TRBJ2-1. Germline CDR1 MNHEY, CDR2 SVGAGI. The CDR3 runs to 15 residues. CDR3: CASSLSRTTYNEQFF.

The CDR3 reads CASSRTSGRGDTQYF. The chain is built from TRBV6-2 or TRBV6-3 and TRBJ2-3; without DNA, the TCRdb call of TRBD2 cannot be checked. CDR3 length equals 15 residues. Germline CDR1 MNHEY, CDR2 SVGEGT.

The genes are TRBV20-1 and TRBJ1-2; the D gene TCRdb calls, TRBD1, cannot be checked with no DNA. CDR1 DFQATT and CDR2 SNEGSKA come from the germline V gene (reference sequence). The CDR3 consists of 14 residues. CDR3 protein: CSAGMGTGGEGYTF.

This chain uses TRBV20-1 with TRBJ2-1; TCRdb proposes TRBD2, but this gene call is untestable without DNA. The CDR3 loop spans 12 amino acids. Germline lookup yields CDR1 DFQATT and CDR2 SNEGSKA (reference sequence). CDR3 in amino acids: CSASGGLLEQFF.

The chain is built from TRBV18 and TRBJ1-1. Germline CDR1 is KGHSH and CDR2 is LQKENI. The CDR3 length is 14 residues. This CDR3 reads CASSPQEGNTEAFF.

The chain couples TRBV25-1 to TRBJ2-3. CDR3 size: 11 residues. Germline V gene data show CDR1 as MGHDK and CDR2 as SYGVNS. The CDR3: CASYSPDTQYF.